This is a list of T cell receptor beta chains from one sample in a study of T cells in narcolepsy. Assay used: immunoSEQ multiplex PCR; TCRdb lists only in-frame clones, some missing. The sample holds about 40,000 clones, about 91% seen once. The specimen sequenced was CD45RA- memory CD4+ T cells from PBMCs. The receptors come from a human donor with narcolepsy. CDR3s include the opening cysteine and the closing phenylalanine or tryptophan. A D gene is named only where the DNA matches it firmly. Rows give clone size only sometimes, using once, few, many, or a class for an expanded clone.

>TRBJ2-3|-|-|TRBV2
TGTGCCAGCAGGGAACTGCGCACAGATACGCAGTATTTT
CASRELRTDTQYF
>TRBJ2-5|TRBD1|-|TRBV14
TGTGCCAGCAGACGGACAGGGGTGGAGACCCAGTACTTC
CASRRTGVETQYF
>TRBJ2-5|-|-|TRBV5-5
TGTGCCAGCAGCTTGCAGGAGACCCAGTACTTC
CASSLQETQYF
>TRBJ2-2|-|-|TRBV7-8
TGTGCCAGCAGCCCTCTGGGGGGCGGTAACACCGGGGAGCTGTTTTTT
CASSPLGGGNTGELFF
>TRBJ2-7|-|-|TRBV18
TGTGCCAGCTCACCATTTACGGGCGAGCAGTACTTC
CASSPFTGEQYF
>TRBJ1-2|-|-|TRBV6-5
TGTGCCACCAGCGACGGGAAGAACTATGGCTACACCTTC
CATSDGKNYGYTF
>TRBJ1-6|-|once|TRBV18
TGTGCCAGCTCACCGGGACGGACTCAGACACCCCTCCACTTT
CASSPGRTQTPLHF
>TRBJ2-7|-|-|TRBV18
TGTGCCAGCTCACCCCTCGAGTCTTACGAGCAGTACTTC
CASSPLESYEQYF
>TRBJ2-3|-|-|TRBV7-3
TGTGCCAGCAGCTTATCGGAGGGATCGGGTGGGGGAACGCAGTATTTT
CASSLSEGSGGGTQYF
>TRBJ2-5|-|-|TRBV2
TGTGCCAGCAGAGGGCGCGGGGCCTCAAAAGAGACCCAGTACTTC
CASRGRGASKETQYF
>TRBJ1-6|-|-|TRBV19
TGTGCCAGTAGTGCGCCTGGGGGCGGTTCCTATAATTCACCCCTCCACTTT
CASSAPGGGSYNSPLHF
>TRBJ2-7|TRBD1|-|TRBV11-3
TGTGCCAGCAGCCCGACGACAGGGGGCACCTACGAGCAGTACTTC
CASSPTTGGTYEQYF
>TRBJ1-6|-|-|TRBV7-8
TGTGCCAGCAGCTTTACCCCAGGGAATAATTCACCCCTCCACTTT
CASSFTPGNNSPLHF
>TRBJ2-2|-|-|TRBV13
TGTGCCAGCAGCTTCCGGACTACTGCCACCGGGGAGCTGTTTTTT
CASSFRTTATGELFF
>TRBJ1-1|-|-|TRBV30
TGTGCCTGGAGTTTCGGTTTGGCAAAGAACACTGAAGCTTTCTTT
CAWSFGLAKNTEAFF
>TRBJ2-3|TRBD2|-|TRBV11-2
TGTGCCAGCAGCCAGCAGCGGGGGGCCAAAACGCAGTATTTT
CASSQQRGAKTQYF
>TRBJ2-5|-|-|TRBV29-1
TGCAGCGTTGAAGATTGGGGACCCCTGACCCAGTACTTC
CSVEDWGPLTQYF
>TRBJ1-1|TRBD1|-|TRBV7-3
TGTGCCAGCAGCCAGACAGGGAGGGTCACTGAAGCTTTCTTT
CASSQTGRVTEAFF
>TRBJ1-2|TRBD1|-|TRBV4-3
TGCGCCAGCAGCCGCGGGACAGCTCTTTATGGCTACACCTTC
CASSRGTALYGYTF
>TRBJ2-3|TRBD1|-|TRBV29-1
TGCAGCGTTGAACAGGGGGTAGATACGCAGTATTTT
CSVEQGVDTQYF
>TRBJ1-2|-|-|TRBV14
TGTGCCAGCAGCCCTGACAGCGGCCTAAACTATGGCTACACCTTC
CASSPDSGLNYGYTF
>TRBJ2-3|TRBD2|-|TRBV6-5
TGTGCCAGCAGTTACTCGCAGCGGGAGGGCGAAACGCAGTATTTT
CASSYSQREGETQYF
>TRBJ2-1|-|-|TRBV9
TGTGCCAGCAGCGTACTCGGGAGCTCCTACAATGAGCAGTTCTTC
CASSVLGSSYNEQFF
>TRBJ1-2|-|-|TRBV7-2
TGTGCCAGCAGCTTAGTAACGTCCGGGGTAAGGAACTATGGCTACACCTTC
CASSLVTSGVRNYGYTF
>TRBJ1-3|-|-|TRBV7-2
TGTGCCAGCAGCTTAGCGGGGGTGGGGATCTCTGGAAACACCATATATTTT
CASSLAGVGISGNTIYF
>TRBJ2-3|-|-|TRBV20-1
TGCAGTGCCGTGTCGCGATATACGCAGTATTTT
CSAVSRYTQYF
>TRBJ2-7|TRBD2|-|TRBV18
TGTGCCAGCTCACTAGAAGTAGCGGGAGTTTTCCCCTACGAGCAGTACTTC
CASSLEVAGVFPYEQYF
>TRBJ1-1|TRBD1|-|TRBV5-5
TGTGCCAGCAGCTTTCAGGGGGGCACTGAAGCTTTCTTT
CASSFQGGTEAFF
>TRBJ2-1|-|-|TRBV4-1
TGCGCCAGCGGGCTAGCCGGTATCAATGAGCAGTTCTTC
CASGLAGINEQFF
>TRBJ1-1|-|-|TRBV5-1
TGCGCCAGCAGCTTGGCCCCCACCGCGGGCACTGAAGCTTTCTTT
CASSLAPTAGTEAFF
>TRBJ2-2|TRBD2|-|TRBV4-2
TGTGCCAGCAGCCAGGCACTAGCGGGAGGAACCGGGGAGCTGTTTTTT
CASSQALAGGTGELFF
>TRBJ2-1|TRBD2|-|TRBV27
TGTGCCAGCAGCCTCAGCGGGAGGGCCCCTAATGAGCAGTTCTTC
CASSLSGRAPNEQFF
>TRBJ2-4|-|-|TRBV5-6
TGTGCCAGCAGTTCATCTACAGGGATTCCAATTCAGTACTTC
CASSSSTGIPIQYF
>TRBJ2-1|-|-|TRBV7-2
TGTGCCAGCAGCCCCCTCGGGACTTTTAACAATGAGCAGTTCTTC
CASSPLGTFNNEQFF
>TRBJ2-3|-|-|TRBV29-1
TGCAGCGGAACCACCGCCGCCTTAGGGGCGCAGTATTTT
CSGTTAALGAQYF
>TRBJ2-2|-|-|TRBV5-1
TGCGCCAGCATTTTACAGCCGAACACCGGGGAGCTGTTTTTT
CASILQPNTGELFF
>TRBJ2-1|TRBD2|-|TRBV4-1
TGCGCCAGCAGCCAGCCTAGCGGGAGGGCGGGGGACAATGAGCAGTTCTTC
CASSQPSGRAGDNEQFF
>TRBJ1-5|TRBD1|-|TRBV19
TGTGCCAGTAGTCCCCGGACAGGGGGCCCTGAGCCCCAGCATTTT
CASSPRTGGPEPQHF
>TRBJ2-1|TRBD2|-|TRBV5-1
TGCGCCAGCAGCTTGGCCGGGACTAGCGGGAGGAATGAGCAGTTCTTC
CASSLAGTSGRNEQFF
>TRBJ2-7|TRBD1|-|TRBV5-1
TGCGCCAGCAGCTTGGGACAGGGGGCATCCTACGAGCAGTACTTC
CASSLGQGASYEQYF
>TRBJ2-3|-|-|TRBV19
TGTGCCAGTAGTATAATGGGAGACGCAGATACGCAGTATTTT
CASSIMGDADTQYF
>TRBJ1-5|TRBD1|-|TRBV19
TGTGCCAGTACCCGCGCCTCAGGGGGCGCTGGGATTAGCAATCAGCCCCAGCATTTT
CASTRASGGAGISNQPQHF